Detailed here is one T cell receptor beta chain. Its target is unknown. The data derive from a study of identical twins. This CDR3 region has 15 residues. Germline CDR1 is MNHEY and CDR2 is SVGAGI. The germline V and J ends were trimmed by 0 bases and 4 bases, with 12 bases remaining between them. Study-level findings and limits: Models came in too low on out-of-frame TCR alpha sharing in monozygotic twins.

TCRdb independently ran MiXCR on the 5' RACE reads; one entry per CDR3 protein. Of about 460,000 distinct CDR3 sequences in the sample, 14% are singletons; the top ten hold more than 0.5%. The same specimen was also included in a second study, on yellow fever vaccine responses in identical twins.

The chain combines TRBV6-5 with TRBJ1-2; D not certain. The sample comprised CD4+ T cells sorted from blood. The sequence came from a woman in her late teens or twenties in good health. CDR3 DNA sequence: TGTGCCAGCAGTTACTCGTTACAACTACCCTATGGCTACACCTTC. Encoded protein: CASSYSLQLPYGYTF.